These 28 T cell receptor beta chains came from one sample sequenced in a study of TIL therapy for anti-PD-1-resistant metastatic lung cancer. The sample's time point: pre-treatment sample, taken before nivolumab and TIL therapy. Most excised metastases sampled were pleural nodules or supraclavicular lymph nodes. The immunoSEQ assay was v3. Assay: immunoSEQ multiplex PCR; the TCRdb copy retains only in-frame clones and omits some. The sample includes about 100,000 clones, just over 65% of them seen just once. The material sequenced was tumor tissue, taken at baseline. These receptors all stem from a person aged 25-85 years with non-small cell lung cancer.

The V and J genes are TRBV5-4 and TRBJ2-3; 8 bases fit TRBD1. The trim removed 2 bases at V and 4 bases at J, leaving 3 bases unmatched. Germline CDR1 reads SGHNT; CDR2 reads YYREEE (reference sequence). This CDR3 is built from 14 residues. The DNA of the CDR3 is TGTGCCAGCAGCTTTGGACAGGGCTCAGATACGCAGTATTTT. Its protein product is CASSFGQGSDTQYF.

V is TRBV7-9 and J is TRBJ1-1; no definite D call. This CDR3 is built from 15 residues. Germline CDR1 is SEHNR and CDR2 is FQNEAQ (reference sequence). Trimming took 1 base from V and 0 from J, leaving 9 bases between them. For the CDR3, the DNA is TGTGCCAGCAGCTTAGAATTTGGGGTGAACACTGAAGCTTTCTTT. This gives the protein CASSLEFGVNTEAFF. Drawing the rest from reference TRBV7-9 and TRBJ1-1, the complete variable domain is DTGVSQNPRHKITKRGQNVTFRCDPISEHNRLYWYRQTLGQGPEFLTYFQNEAQLEKSRLLSDRFSAERPKGSFSTLEIQRTEQGDSAMYLCASSLEFGVNTEAFFGQGTRLTVV.

V is TRBV30 and J is TRBJ2-5; D uncertain. V was shortened by 3 bases and J by 0 bases, with 5 bases between the two germline ends. The CDR3 runs 12 residues. Germline V gene data show CDR1 as GTSNPN and CDR2 as SVGIG (reference sequence). CDR3 protein: CAWRQNQETQYF. As DNA, the CDR3 is TGTGCCTGGAGACAAAACCAAGAGACCCAGTACTTC.

The chain uses TRBV18 and TRBJ1-2; a possible D gene is TRBD1 (6 bases). The germline gives CDR1 KGHSH, CDR2 LQKENI. Trimming took 3 bases from V and 7 from J, leaving 15 bases between them. The CDR3 extends over 14 amino acids. CDR3 nucleotides: TGTGCCAGCTCACCGAACGGGGGGCTTCCTGGCTACACCTTC. Translating gives CASSPNGGLPGYTF.

The chain uses TRBV28 and TRBJ2-7; unclear D gene. The CDR3 is 14 residues long. V was cut by 1 base and J by 3 bases, with 10 bases left in between. Germline CDR1 reads MDHEN; CDR2 reads SYDVKM. CDR3 region: CASSLFGVSYEQYF. Here the CDR3 DNA reads TGTGCCAGCAGTTTATTTGGTGTCAGCTACGAGCAGTACTTC.

This clone has just a few counts. A read error may produce the germline difference seen at one junction end. V and J are TRBV6-1 and TRBJ1-4, with a weak D call TRBD1 (5 bases). The germline CDR1 and CDR2 sequences are MNHNS and SASEGT. The CDR3 is made up of 14 amino acids. The CDR3 nucleotides are TGTGCCAGCAGTGAGGACACTTCTAATGAAAAGCTGTTTTTT. It encodes CASSEDTSNEKLFF.

The chain is built from TRBV19 and TRBJ2-2, with 8 nucleotides matching TRBD1. Germline CDR1 LNHDA, CDR2 SQIVND (reference sequence). The CDR3 spans 15 residues. V lost 5 bases to trimming and J lost 4 bases; unmatched junction nucleotides: 6. The CDR3 region has the DNA TGTGCCAGTAGTCCAAGGACAGGGCCCACCGGGGAGCTGTTTTTT. Its protein is CASSPRTGPTGELFF.

The J gene is TRBJ2-6, the V gene TRBV5-1; no reliable D call. With 4 bases removed from V and 0 bases from J, the gap between germline ends came to 8 bases. The CDR3 has 15 amino acids. In germline, CDR1 is SGHRS, CDR2 YFSETQ. Here the CDR3 reads CASSAEISGANVLTF. CDR3 nucleotides: TGCGCCAGCAGCGCCGAAATCTCTGGGGCCAACGTCCTGACTTTC.

This CDR3 reads CASSLELAGVGEQFF. The CDR3 nucleotides are TGTGCCAGCAGCTTAGAACTAGCGGGAGTCGGGGAGCAGTTCTTC. The rearrangement uses TRBV13 and TRBJ2-1; TRBD2 matches 11 bases. The ends lost 1 base at V and 10 bases at J; junction bases unmatched: 6. Germline V gene lookup returns CDR1 PRHDT and CDR2 FYEKMQ (reference sequence). This CDR3 comprises 15 residues.

This clone was observed a single time. A much larger clone differs from this one at a single base, so this may be a read error. Other DNA variants within this sample encode the same CDR3. This chain connects TRBV5-4 to TRBJ1-2; 7 nucleotides match TRBD1. J lost 5 bases, V lost 4 bases, and 2 bases had no gene match. The CDR3 extends over 12 amino acids. Germline-derived CDR1 and CDR2 are SGHNT and YYREEE (reference sequence). The CDR3 DNA sequence: TGTGCCAGCAGCCGGGACAGTTATGGCTACACCTTC. This sequence encodes CASSRDSYGYTF. Full variable domain (rest looked up from reference TRBV5-4 and TRBJ1-2): ETGVTQSPTHLIKTRGQQVTLRCSSQSGHNTVSWYQQALGQGPQFIFQYYREEENGRGNFPPRFSGLQFPNYSSELNVNALELDDSALYLCASSRDSYGYTFGSGTRLTVV.

The chain combines TRBV28 with TRBJ2-1; TRBD2 agrees at 9 bases. With 5 bases clipped from V and 3 bases from J, the junction kept 5 bases outside the gene matches. Looked up from germline, CDR1 is MDHEN and CDR2 is SYDVKM. CDR3 size: 15 residues. The CDR3 DNA reads as TGTGCCAGCAGTATAGCGGGGGCCCTCTACAATGAGCAGTTCTTC. This codes for CASSIAGALYNEQFF. Combining the CDR3 with reference TRBV28 and TRBJ2-1 gives the whole variable domain DVKVTQSSRYLVKRTGEKVFLECVQDMDHENMFWYRQDPGLGLRLIYFSYDVKMKEKGDIPEGYSVSREKKERFSLILESASTNQTSMYLCASSIAGALYNEQFFGPGTRLTVL.

V usage is TRBV19 and J usage is TRBJ2-7, with D unclear. V lost 3 bases to trimming and J lost 3 bases, with 9 bases between them. This CDR3 spans 13 amino acids. Germline V gene lookup returns CDR1 LNHDA and CDR2 SQIVND (reference sequence). The CDR3 is CASSIDGIYEQYF. CDR3 nucleotides: TGTGCCAGTAGTATCGATGGGATCTACGAGCAGTACTTC. Based on the CDR3 plus reference TRBV19 and TRBJ2-7, the full variable domain is DGGITQSPKYLFRKEGQNVTLSCEQNLNHDAMYWYRQDPGQGLRLIYYSQIVNDFQKGDIAEGYSVSREKKESFPLTVTSAQKNPTAFYLCASSIDGIYEQYFGPGTRLTVT.

This sequence joins TRBV28 and TRBJ2-3, with D hard to call. CDR3 size: 15 residues. The germline V gene encodes CDR1 MDHEN and CDR2 SYDVKM. V was trimmed by 1 base and J by 2 bases, leaving 10 bases between them. The CDR3 DNA sequence: TGTGCCAGCAGTTTATTTCAGATTATCACAGATACGCAGTATTTT. Its translation: CASSLFQIITDTQYF.

This clone has only a few counts. The chain combines TRBV6-1 with TRBJ2-7; 7 bases line up with TRBD1. CDR3 size: 13 residues. Per germline, CDR1 MNHNS and CDR2 SASEGT. V lost 2 bases and J lost 3; bases outside the gene matches: 1. CDR3 nucleotide sequence: TGTGCCAGCAGTGAACAGGGGGACTACGAGCAGTACTTC. Residues: CASSEQGDYEQYF.

This clone showed up just a few times. The CDR3 DNA reads as TGTGCCAGCAGCTCTCGGGCGGGACAAAACACTGAAGCTTTCTTT. Encoded protein: CASSSRAGQNTEAFF. The V and J genes are TRBV7-9 and TRBJ1-1; tentative D call: TRBD1 (6 bases). Germline V gene data show CDR1 as SEHNR and CDR2 as FQNEAQ (reference sequence). The CDR3 runs to 15 residues. Trimming left V 4 bases short and J 2 bases short, with 14 bases between.

The rearrangement joins TRBV24-1 to TRBJ2-7; the D call may be TRBD1 or TRBD2 (5 bases each). The V gene's germline CDR1 is KGHDR and CDR2 SFDVKD. Trimming took off 6 bases at V and 6 bases at J, with 11 bases between the two ends. The CDR3 has 12 amino acids. The CDR3 loop reads CATSSGLGEQYF. The CDR3 region has the DNA TGTGCCACCAGTTCGGGGCTGGGCGAGCAGTACTTC.

CDR3 region: CASSLSAETWIKNIQYF. The DNA of the CDR3 is TGTGCCAGCAGTTTATCAGCCGAGACCTGGATAAAAAACATTCAGTACTTC. This chain uses TRBV28 with TRBJ2-4; D call uncertain. The CDR3 runs to 17 residues. V was pared by 1 base and J by 4 bases, with 17 bases between. Germline V gene lookup returns CDR1 MDHEN and CDR2 SYDVKM. Based on the CDR3 plus reference TRBV28 and TRBJ2-4, the full variable domain is DVKVTQSSRYLVKRTGEKVFLECVQDMDHENMFWYRQDPGLGLRLIYFSYDVKMKEKGDIPEGYSVSREKKERFSLILESASTNQTSMYLCASSLSAETWIKNIQYFGAGTRLSVL.

This clone showed up just a few times. CDR3: CASSLLTVQETQYF. CDR3 nucleotides: TGTGCCAGCAGCTTGTTAACAGTTCAAGAGACCCAGTACTTC. The chain carries TRBV5-6 and TRBJ2-5; no clear D. CDR3 length: 14 amino acids. Germline-derived CDR1 and CDR2 are SGHDT and YYEEEE. Trimming shortened V by 1 base and J by 2 bases, and 9 bases separated the two germline ends.

This sequence joins TRBV19 and TRBJ2-3, with D unclear. CDR1 and CDR2 from the germline V gene are LNHDA and SQIVND (reference sequence). This CDR3 contains 17 residues. With 3 bases removed from V and 0 bases from J, the gap between germline ends came to 16 bases. As DNA, the CDR3 is TGTGCCAGTAGTATCGGCAGCCGAGGAACTAGCACAGATACGCAGTATTTT. Protein product: CASSIGSRGTSTDTQYF.

This chain connects TRBV9 to TRBJ2-1, with 9 bases lining up with TRBD2. Trimming took 4 bases from V and 3 from J; bases not matched to a gene: 14. The CDR3 runs to 18 residues. Germline loops: CDR1 SGDLS, CDR2 YYNGEE. For the CDR3, the DNA is TGTGCCAGCAGCACCCGCCGGGGGGCGGGAGGGGTCTACAATGAGCAGTTCTTC. As protein: CASSTRRGAGGVYNEQFF. The entire variable domain, with the rest obtained from reference TRBV9 and TRBJ2-1, is as follows: DSGVTQTPKHLITATGQRVTLRCSPRSGDLSVYWYQQSLDQGLQFLIQYYNGEERAKGNILERFSAQQFPDLHSELNLSSLELGDSALYFCASSTRRGAGGVYNEQFFGPGTRLTVL.

The gene calls are TRBV5-1 and TRBJ2-3; D is ambiguous. V dropped 6 bases and J dropped 0 bases, with 14 bases sitting between them. This CDR3 has 15 amino acids. Germline assignment: CDR1 SGHRS and CDR2 YFSETQ. CDR3 protein: CASNSAGYSTDTQYF. The CDR3 nucleotides read TGCGCCAGCAACTCCGCCGGGTACAGCACAGATACGCAGTATTTT.

V gene TRBV6-5 combines with J gene TRBJ1-5; D not certain. Trimming removed 5 bases from V and 5 bases from J, with 16 bases in between. CDR1 and CDR2 from the germline V gene are MNHEY and SVGAGI. The CDR3 loop spans 15 amino acids. The CDR3 region has the DNA TGTGCCAGCAGTACCTCGGCTGGTGTCGATCAGCCCCAGCATTTT. Its translation: CASSTSAGVDQPQHF.

V gene TRBV30 combines with J gene TRBJ2-3; TRBD2 matches 7 bases. Germline V gene lookup returns CDR1 GTSNPN and CDR2 SVGIG (reference sequence). CDR3 size: 14 residues. V dropped 2 bases and J dropped 6; count of bases not matched to a gene: 8. The CDR3 DNA sequence: TGTGCCTGGAGTAGGGGAGGGAACCGGGATACGCAGTATTTT. This encodes CAWSRGGNRDTQYF. The whole variable domain, remainder taken from reference TRBV30 and TRBJ2-3, is SQTIHQWPATLVQPVGSPLSLECTVEGTSNPNLYWYRQAAGRGLQLLFYSVGIGQISSEVPQNLSASRPQDRQFILSSKKLLLSDSGFYLCAWSRGGNRDTQYFGPGTRLTVL.

This clone appeared a few times. The rearrangement links TRBV6-2 or TRBV6-3 to TRBJ1-1; no firm D call. V was cut by 0 bases and J by 0 bases, with 8 bases left in between. Germline lookup yields CDR1 MNHEY and CDR2 SVGEGT. The CDR3 contains 15 residues. The CDR3 protein is CASSYSRMLNTEAFF. CDR3 nucleotides: TGTGCCAGCAGTTACTCACGGATGCTGAACACTGAAGCTTTCTTT.

This chain connects TRBV18 to TRBJ1-1, with D perhaps TRBD1 (6 bases). The length of the CDR3 is 13 residues. Germline loops: CDR1 KGHSH, CDR2 LQKENI. V was clipped by 6 bases and J by 0 bases, with 8 bases between them. The CDR3 DNA follows: TGTGCCAGCTCTACAGGGTTGAACACTGAAGCTTTCTTT. Its protein product is CASSTGLNTEAFF.

This clone was seen only once. V gene TRBV4-2 combines with J gene TRBJ1-4; D remains unclear. The ends were cut back, 4 bases at V and 4 bases at J, with 10 bases in the middle. Germline-derived CDR1 and CDR2 are LGHNA and YNFKEQ. CDR3 length: 14 residues. CDR3 coding DNA: TGTGCCAGCAGCCCCCAACGGAATAATGAAAAACTGTTTTTT. As protein: CASSPQRNNEKLFF.

This clone has a single count. This chain links TRBV6-4 with TRBJ1-2; no firm D call. Deletions cut 3 bases from V and 5 bases from J, with 13 bases between. CDR1 is MRHNA, CDR2 SNTAGT, per germline. This CDR3 is built from 14 residues. In nucleotides, the CDR3 is TGTGCCAGCAGTGAAACCCCAATCGGATATGGCTACACCTTC. The encoded protein is CASSETPIGYGYTF.

The J gene is TRBJ2-1, the V gene TRBV29-1; D gene uncertain. The CDR3 length is 14 residues. Germline-derived CDR1 and CDR2 are SQVTM and ANQGSEA. V was cut by 6 bases and J by 4 bases, with 16 bases left in between. The CDR3 bases are TGCAGCGTCTGGCCCCTCGCCGTTTACAATGAGCAGTTCTTC. This codes for CSVWPLAVYNEQFF.